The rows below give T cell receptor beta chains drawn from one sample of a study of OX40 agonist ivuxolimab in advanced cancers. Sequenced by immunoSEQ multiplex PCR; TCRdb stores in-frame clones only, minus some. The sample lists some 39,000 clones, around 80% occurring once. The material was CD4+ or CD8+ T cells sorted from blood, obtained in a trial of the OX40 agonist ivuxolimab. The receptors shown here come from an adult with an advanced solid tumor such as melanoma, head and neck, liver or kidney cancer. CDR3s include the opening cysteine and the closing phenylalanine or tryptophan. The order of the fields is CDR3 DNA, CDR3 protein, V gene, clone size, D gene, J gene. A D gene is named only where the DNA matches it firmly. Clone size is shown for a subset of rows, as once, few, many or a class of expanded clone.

CDR3 DNA: TGCGCCAGCAGCTTGGAGCAGGGGATGGGCTACACCTTC
CDR3 protein: CASSLEQGMGYTF
V gene: TRBV5-1
clone size: -
D gene: -
J gene: TRBJ1-2

CDR3 DNA: TGTGCCAGCACCGGGGGCGGAAAGGGAGCTTTCTTT
CDR3 protein: CASTGGGKGAFF
V gene: TRBV19
clone size: -
D gene: -
J gene: TRBJ1-1

CDR3 DNA: TGTGCCAGCAGCTTCCTGACAGGGAACAATGAGCAGTTCTTC
CDR3 protein: CASSFLTGNNEQFF
V gene: TRBV11-2
clone size: -
D gene: TRBD1
J gene: TRBJ2-1

CDR3 DNA: TGTGCCAGCAGCTTAGTTCCCGGTTCACCCCTCCACTTT
CDR3 protein: CASSLVPGSPLHF
V gene: TRBV7-9
clone size: -
D gene: -
J gene: TRBJ1-6

CDR3 DNA: TGTGCCAGCAGCTGGATCGGCGGGGGGGCAGAGACCCAGTACTTC
CDR3 protein: CASSWIGGGAETQYF
V gene: TRBV7-9
clone size: -
D gene: TRBD2
J gene: TRBJ2-5

CDR3 DNA: TGTGCCTGGAGCCTAGACAGGGATTCACCCCTCCACTTT
CDR3 protein: CAWSLDRDSPLHF
V gene: TRBV30
clone size: -
D gene: TRBD1
J gene: TRBJ1-6

CDR3 DNA: TGTGCCAGCAGCTTTGGCAGGGGAGGCTCCTATAATTCACCCCTCCACTTT
CDR3 protein: CASSFGRGGSYNSPLHF
V gene: TRBV11-2
clone size: -
D gene: -
J gene: TRBJ1-6

CDR3 DNA: TGTGCCAGCAGCTTCGGCGGCAGGCTTACAAATTCACCCCTCCACTTT
CDR3 protein: CASSFGGRLTNSPLHF
V gene: TRBV5-6
clone size: few
D gene: -
J gene: TRBJ1-6

CDR3 DNA: TGTGCCATCAGTGAGCTAGCGGGGAACTACGAGCAGTACTTC
CDR3 protein: CAISELAGNYEQYF
V gene: TRBV10-3
clone size: -
D gene: TRBD2
J gene: TRBJ2-7

CDR3 DNA: TGTGCCAGCAGGTTTTCCCCCAGCTCCTACGAGCAGTACTTC
CDR3 protein: CASRFSPSSYEQYF
V gene: TRBV5-5
clone size: -
D gene: -
J gene: TRBJ2-7

CDR3 DNA: TGCGCCAGCAGCTTGGCCCGGGTTCTTGGGTACGAGCAGTACTTC
CDR3 protein: CASSLARVLGYEQYF
V gene: TRBV5-1
clone size: -
D gene: -
J gene: TRBJ2-7

CDR3 DNA: TGTGCCAGCATGATCGGGTGGGGGACCGCCGGGGAGCTGTTTTTT
CDR3 protein: CASMIGWGTAGELFF
V gene: TRBV6-1
clone size: once
D gene: -
J gene: TRBJ2-2

CDR3 DNA: TGTGCCAGTAGTATGTGGCCAGGGACCTGTCGTCGCTACACCTTC
CDR3 protein: CASSMWPGTCRRYTF
V gene: TRBV19
clone size: -
D gene: -
J gene: TRBJ1-2

CDR3 DNA: TGTGCCATCAGTGGGATGCCTGGGAATCAGCCCCAGCATTTT
CDR3 protein: CAISGMPGNQPQHF
V gene: TRBV10-3
clone size: -
D gene: -
J gene: TRBJ1-5

CDR3 DNA: TGTGCCAGTAGTCGCGGACGGACTTTTATGAACACTGAAGCTTTCTTT
CDR3 protein: CASSRGRTFMNTEAFF
V gene: TRBV19
clone size: -
D gene: -
J gene: TRBJ1-1

CDR3 DNA: TGCGCCAGCAGTGGTTGGGGGGAAAAAAGAGAGACCCAGTACTTC
CDR3 protein: CASSGWGEKRETQYF
V gene: TRBV10-2
clone size: -
D gene: -
J gene: TRBJ2-5

CDR3 DNA: TGTGCCAGCAGCTTTCACAGAGCCTACGAGCAGTACTTC
CDR3 protein: CASSFHRAYEQYF
V gene: TRBV11-2
clone size: -
D gene: -
J gene: TRBJ2-7

CDR3 DNA: TGCGCCAGCAGCTTGGGTCCGCGGGGGAACCAAGAGACCCAGTACTTC
CDR3 protein: CASSLGPRGNQETQYF
V gene: TRBV5-1
clone size: -
D gene: TRBD2
J gene: TRBJ2-5

CDR3 DNA: TGTGCCAGCTCACCGGACAGGGTAGCTGAAGCTTTCTTT
CDR3 protein: CASSPDRVAEAFF
V gene: TRBV18
clone size: -
D gene: TRBD1
J gene: TRBJ1-1

CDR3 DNA: TGCGCCAGCAGTGACAGGAGGTACGAGCAGTACTTC
CDR3 protein: CASSDRRYEQYF
V gene: TRBV10-2
clone size: -
D gene: -
J gene: TRBJ2-7

CDR3 DNA: TGTGCCAGCAGCGTAGATCGGGGGGCGAATACTGAAGCTTTCTTT
CDR3 protein: CASSVDRGANTEAFF
V gene: TRBV9
clone size: -
D gene: -
J gene: TRBJ1-1

CDR3 DNA: TGTGCCAGCAGCTTAACAGCTAGCACAGATACGCAGTATTTT
CDR3 protein: CASSLTASTDTQYF
V gene: TRBV11-3
clone size: few
D gene: -
J gene: TRBJ2-3

CDR3 DNA: TGTGCCAGCAGTGACTCCTACGAGCAGTACTTC
CDR3 protein: CASSDSYEQYF
V gene: TRBV2
clone size: -
D gene: -
J gene: TRBJ2-7

CDR3 DNA: TGTGCCAGCAGCCTTCTCATGGGCGGGGGGGCATACGAGCAGTACTTC
CDR3 protein: CASSLLMGGGAYEQYF
V gene: TRBV7-2
clone size: -
D gene: TRBD2
J gene: TRBJ2-7

CDR3 DNA: TGTGCTAGTGGTTTGGACAGTAACACCGGGGAGCTGTTTTTT
CDR3 protein: CASGLDSNTGELFF
V gene: TRBV12-5
clone size: few
D gene: -
J gene: TRBJ2-2

CDR3 DNA: TGTGCCAGCTCACGCGGGACAGGGGGCCTCAATCAGCCCCAGCATTTT
CDR3 protein: CASSRGTGGLNQPQHF
V gene: TRBV18
clone size: -
D gene: TRBD1
J gene: TRBJ1-5

CDR3 DNA: TGTGCCAGCAGCTTCCTGTTCGGGGTAGGAAATGAGCAGTTCTTC
CDR3 protein: CASSFLFGVGNEQFF
V gene: TRBV11-3
clone size: -
D gene: -
J gene: TRBJ2-1

CDR3 DNA: TGCGCCAGCAGTGGGTGGAAGGCCCCCTACGAGCAGTACTTC
CDR3 protein: CASSGWKAPYEQYF
V gene: TRBV10-1
clone size: medium-sized
D gene: -
J gene: TRBJ2-7

CDR3 DNA: TGTGCCAGCTCACCAACGACAGGGGGCGGATTGGGACCCCAGCATTTT
CDR3 protein: CASSPTTGGGLGPQHF
V gene: TRBV18
clone size: -
D gene: TRBD1
J gene: TRBJ1-5

CDR3 DNA: TGTGCCAGCAGCTTAGGAGCAAGCAATCAGCCCCAGCATTTT
CDR3 protein: CASSLGASNQPQHF
V gene: TRBV7-2
clone size: -
D gene: -
J gene: TRBJ1-5

CDR3 DNA: TGTGCCAGCAGTACGCCGGACTATGGCTACACCTTC
CDR3 protein: CASSTPDYGYTF
V gene: TRBV6-5
clone size: once
D gene: -
J gene: TRBJ1-2

CDR3 DNA: TGTGCCAGCAGTGCCCCCGGGTGGGGGGGGCTCGTAGATACGCAGTATTTT
CDR3 protein: CASSAPGWGGLVDTQYF
V gene: TRBV25-1
clone size: -
D gene: -
J gene: TRBJ2-3

CDR3 DNA: TGTGCCAGCAGTTACGCAGGTCCTGCTGAAGCTTTCTTT
CDR3 protein: CASSYAGPAEAFF
V gene: TRBV6-5
clone size: -
D gene: -
J gene: TRBJ1-1

CDR3 DNA: TGTGCCAGCAGTGTCATAAAGGGAGAGACCCAGTACTTC
CDR3 protein: CASSVIKGETQYF
V gene: TRBV6-1
clone size: -
D gene: -
J gene: TRBJ2-5

CDR3 DNA: TGTGCCAGCAGCCAACAGGGTGGAGAAGCTTTCTTT
CDR3 protein: CASSQQGGEAFF
V gene: TRBV6-6
clone size: -
D gene: -
J gene: TRBJ1-1

CDR3 DNA: TGTGCCAGCAGTTTAGAGAACCGGGACAGGGGCTATGGCTACACCTTC
CDR3 protein: CASSLENRDRGYGYTF
V gene: TRBV6-5
clone size: -
D gene: TRBD1
J gene: TRBJ1-2

CDR3 DNA: TGTGCCACCAGCGGAGTTTTAGCGGGGGGACTTAACACCGGGGAGCTGTTTTTT
CDR3 protein: CATSGVLAGGLNTGELFF
V gene: TRBV15
clone size: -
D gene: TRBD2
J gene: TRBJ2-2

CDR3 DNA: TGTGCCAGCAGTGAAAGGGCAGGAACCTCCTACGAGCAGTACTTC
CDR3 protein: CASSERAGTSYEQYF
V gene: TRBV6-1
clone size: -
D gene: -
J gene: TRBJ2-7

CDR3 DNA: TGTGCCAGCAGCTTATGGACCAGCGGGGGGGCGGATGAGCAGTTCTTC
CDR3 protein: CASSLWTSGGADEQFF
V gene: TRBV7-9
clone size: -
D gene: TRBD2
J gene: TRBJ2-1

CDR3 DNA: TGTGCCTGGGGGACAGGTCTGAACACTGAAGCTTTCTTT
CDR3 protein: CAWGTGLNTEAFF
V gene: TRBV30
clone size: -
D gene: TRBD1
J gene: TRBJ1-1